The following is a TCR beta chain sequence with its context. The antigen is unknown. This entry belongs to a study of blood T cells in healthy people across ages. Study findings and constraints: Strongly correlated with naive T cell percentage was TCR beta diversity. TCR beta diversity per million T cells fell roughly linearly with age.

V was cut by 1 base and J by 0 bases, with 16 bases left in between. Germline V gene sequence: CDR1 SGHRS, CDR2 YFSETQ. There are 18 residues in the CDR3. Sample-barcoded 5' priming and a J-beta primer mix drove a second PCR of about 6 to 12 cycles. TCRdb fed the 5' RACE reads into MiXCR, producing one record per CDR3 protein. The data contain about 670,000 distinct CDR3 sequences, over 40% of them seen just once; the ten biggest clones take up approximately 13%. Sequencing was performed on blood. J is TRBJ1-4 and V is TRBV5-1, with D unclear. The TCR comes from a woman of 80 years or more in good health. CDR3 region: CASSLYRTNPATNEKLFF. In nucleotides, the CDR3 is TGCGCCAGCAGCTTGTACCGGACGAATCCTGCAACTAATGAAAAACTGTTTTTT.